This record looks at one T cell receptor beta chain sequence and its context. The V gene lost 0 bases and the J gene lost 4 bases, with 8 bases spanning the gap. Germline V gene lookup returns CDR1 KGHSH and CDR2 LQKENI. The CDR3 spans 14 residues. The data are from a study of identical twins. TCRdb fed the 5' RACE reads into MiXCR, producing one record per CDR3 protein. The sample lists nearly 900,000 distinct CDR3 sequences, around an eighth occurring once. These data were also reused for a study on yellow fever vaccine responses in identical twins.

Source material: PBMCs. This chain uses TRBV18 with TRBJ2-3; no clear D gene. This receptor was obtained from a woman aged 18-29 years in good health. The CDR3 is CASSPPSLPDTQYF. As DNA, the CDR3 is TGTGCCAGCTCACCACCGTCACTACCAGATACGCAGTATTTT.